This passage covers 10 T cell receptor beta chains from one sample sequenced in a study of OX40 agonist ivuxolimab in advanced cancers. Data came from immunoSEQ multiplex PCR; TCRdb stores just in-frame clones and leaves some out. The sample shows 60,000 to 70,000 clones, around 83% of them seen only once. The sequencing here drew on CD4+ or CD8+ T cells sorted from blood, taken in a trial of the OX40 agonist ivuxolimab. The receptors stem from an adult with an advanced solid tumor such as melanoma, head and neck, liver or kidney cancer.

This chain links TRBV16 with TRBJ1-4; the match to TRBD1 covers 9 bases. From germline, CDR1 is KGHSY and CDR2 FQNENV. V shed 8 bases and J 0 bases; nucleotides not matched to a gene: 4. The CDR3 totals 15 residues. The DNA of the CDR3 is TGTGCCAGCGGTGACAGGGGGGCAACTAATGAAAAACTGTTTTTT. Residues: CASGDRGATNEKLFF.

The gene calls are TRBV7-6 and TRBJ2-5, with D hard to call. The CDR3 consists of 14 residues. The V end was cut by 3 bases, the J end by 0 bases, with 8 bases between. Germline V CDR1 and CDR2: SGHVS, FNYEAQ. The CDR3 protein is CASSFKWDQETQYF. CDR3 DNA sequence: TGTGCCAGCAGCTTTAAGTGGGACCAAGAGACCCAGTACTTC.

This clone has just one count. V gene TRBV5-1 combines with J gene TRBJ2-2; D not resolved. Trimming left V 4 bases short and J 6 bases short, with 10 bases between. Per germline, CDR1 SGHRS and CDR2 YFSETQ. The CDR3 runs to 13 residues. The CDR3 region is CASSIGRAGELFF. In DNA form, the CDR3 reads TGCGCCAGCAGCATAGGACGGGCCGGGGAGCTGTTTTTT.

The chain carries TRBV7-9 and TRBJ2-3, with D unresolved. CDR3 length: 11 residues. The V end was cut by 3 bases, the J end by 6 bases, with 4 bases between. Germline V gene lookup returns CDR1 SEHNR and CDR2 FQNEAQ (reference sequence). The CDR3 bases are TGTGCCAGCAGCTTGGCCGATACGCAGTATTTT. It translates to CASSLADTQYF.

CDR3 bases: TGTGCCAGCAGTGAAGGACAGGGTCTGGGGGCCAACGTCCTGACTTTC. Its protein product is CASSEGQGLGANVLTF. The V and J genes are TRBV2 and TRBJ2-6, with 7 bases matching TRBD1. The CDR3 runs to 16 residues. V shed 1 base and J 4 bases; nucleotides not matched to a gene: 4. Per germline, CDR1 SNHLY and CDR2 FYNNEI.

The V call is TRBV5-1, the J call TRBJ2-5; D gene ambiguous. CDR1 is SGHRS and CDR2 is YFSETQ in the germline V gene. V gave up 0 bases and J gave up 11 bases, with 8 bases separating them. The CDR3 runs to 11 residues. CDR3 sequence (DNA): TGCGCCAGCAGCTTGGCGGATACGCAGTACTTC. Amino acid sequence: CASSLADTQYF. The whole variable domain, remainder taken from reference TRBV5-1 and TRBJ2-5, is KAGVTQTPRYLIKTRGQQVTLSCSPISGHRSVSWYQQTPGQGLQFLFEYFSETQRNKGNFPGRFSGRQFSNSRSEMNVSTLELGDSALYLCASSLADTQYFGPGTRLLVL.

V and J are TRBV7-9 and TRBJ2-7; TRBD2 agrees at 7 bases. Germline-derived CDR1 and CDR2 are SEHNR and FQNEAQ (reference sequence). The length of the CDR3 is 15 residues. The junction had 8 bases not matched to a gene; V was cut back by 3 bases and J by 3 bases. The CDR3 loop reads CASSFGGEVRYEQYF. The CDR3 nucleotides read TGTGCCAGCAGCTTTGGGGGGGAAGTCCGCTACGAGCAGTACTTC.

The V call is TRBV7-2, the J call TRBJ2-7; D is unclear. V lost 1 base and J lost 6, with 13 bases in between. CDR3 length: 14 amino acids. Germline CDR1 SGHTA, CDR2 FQGNSA. The CDR3 DNA is TGTGCCAGCAGCTTAGGAGCTAGTTTGGTCGAGCAGTACTTC. Protein sequence: CASSLGASLVEQYF.

This chain links TRBV7-2 with TRBJ2-3, with TRBD2 matching 7 bases. V lost 4 bases and J lost 0; bases outside the gene matches: 4. Germline CDR1 reads SGHTA; CDR2 reads FQGNSA. There are 15 residues in the CDR3. The CDR3 spells CASSSRGDSTDTQYF. The CDR3 region has the DNA TGTGCCAGCAGCTCCCGGGGGGACAGCACAGATACGCAGTATTTT.

V gene TRBV9 combines with J gene TRBJ2-5, with 9 bases fitting TRBD2. The CDR3 consists of 17 residues. J was trimmed by 5 bases and V by 1 base; bases with no gene match: 12. The germline V gene encodes CDR1 SGDLS and CDR2 YYNGEE. CDR3: CASSVLPAGGLSETQYF. The CDR3 DNA sequence: TGTGCCAGCAGCGTACTCCCGGCGGGAGGGTTATCGGAGACCCAGTACTTC.